This T cell receptor (beta chain) was captured by sequencing in a study of lymphopenia after photon versus proton radiotherapy. Sequencing used immunoSEQ multiplex PCR; TCRdb keeps in-frame clones, though not all of them. The sample has roughly 35,000 clones; over 65% are singletons. Turning to this clone: The antigen is not known.

General study findings and limits: Survival link was tested only in deceased patients; proton benefit remains a possibility.

This CDR3 has 16 residues. Germline CDR1 reads MNHNS; CDR2 reads SASEGT. V shed 0 bases and J 7 bases; nucleotides not matched to a gene: 7. V gene TRBV6-1 combines with J gene TRBJ2-1; 9 bases match TRBD1. The clonotype comes from a man aged 50 or older with gastric cancer. This sample comprised peripheral blood, obtained from a patient treated with photon-based radiotherapy. CDR3 in amino acids: CASSEARDRVRNEQFF. CDR3 DNA sequence: TGTGCCAGCAGTGAAGCGCGGGACAGGGTAAGGAATGAGCAGTTCTTC.